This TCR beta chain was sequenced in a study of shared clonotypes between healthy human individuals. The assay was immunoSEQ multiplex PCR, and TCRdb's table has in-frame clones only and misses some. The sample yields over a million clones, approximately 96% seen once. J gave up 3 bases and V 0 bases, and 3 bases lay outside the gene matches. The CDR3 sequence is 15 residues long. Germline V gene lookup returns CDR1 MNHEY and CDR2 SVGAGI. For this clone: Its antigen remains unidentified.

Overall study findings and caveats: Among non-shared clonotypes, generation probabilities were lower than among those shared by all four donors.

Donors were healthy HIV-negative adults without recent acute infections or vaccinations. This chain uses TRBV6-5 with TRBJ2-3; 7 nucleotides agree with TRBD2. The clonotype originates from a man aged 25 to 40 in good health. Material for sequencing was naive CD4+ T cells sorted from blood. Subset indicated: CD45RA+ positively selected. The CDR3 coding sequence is TGTGCCAGCAGTTACTCTGCGGGAGTGACAGATACGCAGTATTTT. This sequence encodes CASSYSAGVTDTQYF.